This is a list of T cell receptor beta chains from one sample in a study of glioma-infiltrating T cells after dendritic cell vaccination. TCRdb's table, derived via immunoSEQ multiplex PCR, lists solely in-frame clones and lacks some. The data show tens of thousands of clones, over 70% seen once. The material was blood, obtained before dendritic cell vaccination. These receptor sequences come from a human donor with glioblastoma. The CDR3 runs from the conserved cysteine through the conserved F or W. D genes are given only for firm matches. Clone size is shown for a subset of rows, as once, few, many or a class of expanded clone.

j_gene: TRBJ1-1
d_gene: TRBD1
v_gene: TRBV7-9
abundance: .
CDR3nt: TGTGCCAGCAGCGTAGGGACAGGGGATTTTATGAACACTGAAGCTTTCTTT
CDR3aa: CASSVGTGDFMNTEAFF

j_gene: TRBJ2-5
d_gene: TRBD2
v_gene: TRBV6-1
abundance: .
CDR3nt: TGTGCCAGCAGTGAATGGGGCGGGGGGGCGGAGACCCAGTACTTC
CDR3aa: CASSEWGGGAETQYF

j_gene: TRBJ2-7
d_gene: .
v_gene: TRBV7-9
abundance: .
CDR3nt: TGTGCCAGCAGCCGGGAAGAATACGAGCAGTACTTC
CDR3aa: CASSREEYEQYF

j_gene: TRBJ2-1
d_gene: TRBD2
v_gene: TRBV10-3
abundance: few
CDR3nt: TGTGCCATCAATGGGGACCCGGGACTAGCGGTTTACAATGAGCAGTTCTTC
CDR3aa: CAINGDPGLAVYNEQFF

j_gene: TRBJ1-6
d_gene: TRBD1
v_gene: TRBV27
abundance: .
CDR3nt: TGTGCCAGCAGTTTAGCGAAGGGGGCCGGAGATTCACCCCTCCACTTT
CDR3aa: CASSLAKGAGDSPLHF

j_gene: TRBJ2-1
d_gene: TRBD1
v_gene: TRBV19
abundance: .
CDR3nt: TGTGCCAGTAGTAGAAGGGACAGTCACTACAATGAGCAGTTCTTC
CDR3aa: CASSRRDSHYNEQFF

j_gene: TRBJ1-3
d_gene: .
v_gene: TRBV6-1
abundance: few
CDR3nt: TGTGCCAGCAGTGGTGGGAGCTCTGGAAACACCATATATTTT
CDR3aa: CASSGGSSGNTIYF

j_gene: TRBJ2-6
d_gene: .
v_gene: TRBV28
abundance: .
CDR3nt: TGTGCCAGCAGTCCCCCCAGCTCTGGGGCCAACGTCCTGACTTTC
CDR3aa: CASSPPSSGANVLTF

j_gene: TRBJ1-1
d_gene: .
v_gene: TRBV19
abundance: .
CDR3nt: TGTGCCAGTAGTATTGGGAGGACACGAAACACTGAAGCTTTCTTT
CDR3aa: CASSIGRTRNTEAFF

j_gene: TRBJ1-2
d_gene: .
v_gene: TRBV11-2
abundance: few
CDR3nt: TGTGCCAGCAGCCTTACTACGGGGAAGTTGGATGGCTACACCTTC
CDR3aa: CASSLTTGKLDGYTF

j_gene: TRBJ1-5
d_gene: .
v_gene: TRBV6-5
abundance: .
CDR3nt: TGTGCCAGCAGCTATACGGGAAATCAGCCCCAGCATTTT
CDR3aa: CASSYTGNQPQHF

j_gene: TRBJ1-5
d_gene: .
v_gene: TRBV7-3
abundance: few
CDR3nt: TGTGCCAGCAGCTCTAATGGGGGGAATCAGCCCCAGCATTTT
CDR3aa: CASSSNGGNQPQHF

j_gene: TRBJ1-2
d_gene: TRBD1
v_gene: TRBV28
abundance: .
CDR3nt: TGTGCCAGCAGTTTCTTCGCAGGGGGCTATGGCTACACCTTC
CDR3aa: CASSFFAGGYGYTF

j_gene: TRBJ2-1
d_gene: .
v_gene: TRBV27
abundance: .
CDR3nt: TGTGCCAGCAGTTTCGAGACAGCCTACAATGAGCAGTTCTTC
CDR3aa: CASSFETAYNEQFF

j_gene: TRBJ1-4
d_gene: TRBD1
v_gene: TRBV7-9
abundance: few
CDR3nt: TGTGCCAGCAGCCCCTGGACAGGGGGTGATGAAAAACTGTTTTTT
CDR3aa: CASSPWTGGDEKLFF

j_gene: TRBJ2-5
d_gene: TRBD2
v_gene: TRBV6-1
abundance: .
CDR3nt: TGTGCCAGCACTAGCGGGGGGGCCTCTGGGACCCAGTACTTC
CDR3aa: CASTSGGASGTQYF

j_gene: TRBJ1-5
d_gene: TRBD1
v_gene: TRBV7-8
abundance: .
CDR3nt: TGTGCCAGCAGCCGTAGGACAGGCCTAAATCAGCCCCAGCATTTT
CDR3aa: CASSRRTGLNQPQHF

j_gene: TRBJ2-3
d_gene: TRBD1
v_gene: TRBV7-3
abundance: .
CDR3nt: TGTGCCAGCAGCTTATATGGGGCAGGGGGAGTGAATACGCAGTATTTT
CDR3aa: CASSLYGAGGVNTQYF

j_gene: TRBJ2-7
d_gene: .
v_gene: TRBV28
abundance: .
CDR3nt: TGTGCCACGACTTCAACCACCTACGAGCAGTACTTC
CDR3aa: CATTSTTYEQYF

j_gene: TRBJ1-6
d_gene: .
v_gene: TRBV18
abundance: .
CDR3nt: TGTGCCAGCTCACCGGCGGGTGAGCATTCACCCCTCCACTTT
CDR3aa: CASSPAGEHSPLHF

j_gene: TRBJ2-2
d_gene: TRBD1
v_gene: TRBV6-1
abundance: few
CDR3nt: TGTGCCAGCAGTGATGGGACAGTAGTCGCCGGGGAGCTGTTTTTT
CDR3aa: CASSDGTVVAGELFF

j_gene: TRBJ2-6
d_gene: .
v_gene: TRBV5-1
abundance: .
CDR3nt: TGCGCCAGCAGCTCTGGGCCAGGGTACGGGGCCAACGTCCTGACTTTC
CDR3aa: CASSSGPGYGANVLTF

j_gene: TRBJ1-6
d_gene: TRBD1
v_gene: TRBV7-9
abundance: .
CDR3nt: TGTGCCAGCAGCCGACAGGGGGCAGATTCACCCCTCCACTTT
CDR3aa: CASSRQGADSPLHF

j_gene: TRBJ2-7
d_gene: .
v_gene: TRBV6-1
abundance: once
CDR3nt: TGTGCCACCCCAGTGATACGGGGAGGCCACGAGCAGTACTTC
CDR3aa: CATPVIRGGHEQYF

j_gene: TRBJ2-5
d_gene: TRBD1
v_gene: TRBV6-5
abundance: .
CDR3nt: TGTGCCAGCAGCCCAGGGACAGTGCAGACCCAGTACTTC
CDR3aa: CASSPGTVQTQYF

j_gene: TRBJ2-7
d_gene: .
v_gene: TRBV6-5
abundance: few
CDR3nt: TGTGCCAGCACGGGCTTGTTGAGGGCCCCCGAGCAGTACTTC
CDR3aa: CASTGLLRAPEQYF

j_gene: TRBJ2-7
d_gene: .
v_gene: TRBV5-6
abundance: .
CDR3nt: TGTGCCAGCAGCTTGTGGATCGGCACAGAATCCGAGCAGTACTTC
CDR3aa: CASSLWIGTESEQYF

j_gene: TRBJ1-2
d_gene: .
v_gene: TRBV27
abundance: .
CDR3nt: TGTGCCAGCAGTTTATCGCCCAGGGTGGGTAACTATGGCTACACCTTC
CDR3aa: CASSLSPRVGNYGYTF

j_gene: TRBJ2-2
d_gene: TRBD2
v_gene: TRBV6-1
abundance: .
CDR3nt: TGTGCCAGCAGTGACTTGGGAGGGACGAACACCGGGGAGCTGTTTTTT
CDR3aa: CASSDLGGTNTGELFF

j_gene: TRBJ2-5
d_gene: .
v_gene: TRBV5-1
abundance: many
CDR3nt: TGCGCCAGCAGCCCTGGACTAAATCAAGAGACCCAGTACTTC
CDR3aa: CASSPGLNQETQYF

j_gene: TRBJ1-2
d_gene: .
v_gene: TRBV27
abundance: .
CDR3nt: TGTGCCAGCAGTTTGTTCCCCTCGGCTAACTATGGCTACACCTTC
CDR3aa: CASSLFPSANYGYTF

j_gene: TRBJ1-1
d_gene: TRBD1
v_gene: TRBV18
abundance: .
CDR3nt: TGTGCCAGCTCACCGAGGGGGACAGCGAACACTGAAGCTTTCTTT
CDR3aa: CASSPRGTANTEAFF

j_gene: TRBJ1-5
d_gene: TRBD1
v_gene: TRBV7-9
abundance: .
CDR3nt: TGTGCCAGCAGCTCCGGGACAGGGGCATTTCAGCCCCAGCATTTT
CDR3aa: CASSSGTGAFQPQHF

j_gene: TRBJ2-6
d_gene: .
v_gene: TRBV19
abundance: few
CDR3nt: TGTGCCAGTAGTATAGGAGGAATCGCGTCTGGGGCCAACGTCCTGACTTTC
CDR3aa: CASSIGGIASGANVLTF

j_gene: TRBJ2-7
d_gene: TRBD2
v_gene: TRBV27
abundance: .
CDR3nt: TGTGCCAGCAGTCAACTAGCGGGGGGGATCTACGAGCAGTACTTC
CDR3aa: CASSQLAGGIYEQYF

j_gene: TRBJ1-3
d_gene: TRBD1
v_gene: TRBV7-2
abundance: once
CDR3nt: TGTGCCAGCAGCTCCGACAGGGGCACTGGAAACACCATATATTTT
CDR3aa: CASSSDRGTGNTIYF

j_gene: TRBJ1-5
d_gene: .
v_gene: TRBV19
abundance: .
CDR3nt: TGTGCCAGTAGTATACCACAGGGACGCAATCAGCCCCAGCATTTT
CDR3aa: CASSIPQGRNQPQHF

j_gene: TRBJ2-2
d_gene: TRBD2
v_gene: TRBV5-1
abundance: .
CDR3nt: TGCGCCAGCAGCACCGGGACTAGCGAGAACACCGGGGAGCTGTTTTTT
CDR3aa: CASSTGTSENTGELFF

j_gene: TRBJ1-1
d_gene: .
v_gene: TRBV18
abundance: .
CDR3nt: TGTGCCAGCTCACCACCGTCGGCTCCGGCGGCTGAAGCTTTCTTT
CDR3aa: CASSPPSAPAAEAFF

j_gene: TRBJ1-1
d_gene: .
v_gene: TRBV20-1
abundance: .
CDR3nt: TGCAGTGCGGGCTCTGCAGGGGAAGCTTTCTTT
CDR3aa: CSAGSAGEAFF

j_gene: TRBJ1-5
d_gene: TRBD1
v_gene: TRBV7-2
abundance: .
CDR3nt: TGTGCCAGCAGCCCAAGCCGGGACAGAACAAATCAGCCCCAGCATTTT
CDR3aa: CASSPSRDRTNQPQHF

j_gene: TRBJ2-1
d_gene: TRBD2
v_gene: TRBV12-5
abundance: .
CDR3nt: TGTGCTAGTGGTCCGGGACTAGCGGGGGGCGCTGAGCAGTTCTTC
CDR3aa: CASGPGLAGGAEQFF

j_gene: TRBJ1-5
d_gene: TRBD1
v_gene: TRBV4-1
abundance: .
CDR3nt: TGCGCCAGCAGCCACGGACAGGGAGACAATCAGCCCCAGCATTTT
CDR3aa: CASSHGQGDNQPQHF

j_gene: TRBJ2-5
d_gene: TRBD1
v_gene: TRBV5-6
abundance: .
CDR3nt: TGTGCCAGCAGCTTTACAGGGGGCGGGAAGACCCAGTACTTC
CDR3aa: CASSFTGGGKTQYF

j_gene: TRBJ1-5
d_gene: TRBD1
v_gene: TRBV6-1
abundance: .
CDR3nt: TGTGCCAGCAGTGAATCCGGGACAGGCAATCAGCCCCAGCATTTT
CDR3aa: CASSESGTGNQPQHF

j_gene: TRBJ1-2
d_gene: .
v_gene: TRBV20-1
abundance: .
CDR3nt: TGCAGTGTTGGGGGCATCTATGGCTACACCTTC
CDR3aa: CSVGGIYGYTF

j_gene: TRBJ2-6
d_gene: TRBD1
v_gene: TRBV27
abundance: .
CDR3nt: TGTGCCAGCAGTTTTAATTGGGACAGGGCCTCTGGGGCCAACGTCCTGACTTTC
CDR3aa: CASSFNWDRASGANVLTF

j_gene: TRBJ2-3
d_gene: TRBD1
v_gene: TRBV5-4
abundance: .
CDR3nt: TGTGCCAGCAGCTTACAGGGGGCCGAAGATACGCAGTATTTT
CDR3aa: CASSLQGAEDTQYF